The present T cell receptor beta chain was sequenced within a study of cytomegalovirus exposure and HLA in healthy donors. Study at large: The approximately 130 validation repertoires matched the approximately 700 first-cohort repertoires in platform, a later analysis reported. General observations from the study: The authors listed about 170 TCR beta chains as cytomegalovirus-associated.

In regard to this clone: Antigen unknown.

CDR3 length equals 17 residues. The germline V gene encodes CDR1 SGHVS and CDR2 FNYEAQ. The junction had 15 bases not matched to a gene; V was cut back by 5 bases and J by 5 bases. Clones were sequenced by immunoSEQ multiplex PCR, and TCRdb holds only the in-frame ones, with some missing. The sample has 250,000 or so clones, 85% to 90% seen once. The chain recombines TRBV7-6 with TRBJ2-1, with 7 bases lining up with TRBD2. This TCR was recovered from a man between 18 and 29 years old in good health and CMV-seronegative. Sequenced input: PBMCs. This CDR3 reads CASSRGATGGSHNEQFF. In nucleotides, the CDR3 is TGTGCCAGCAGCCGGGGTGCCACGGGAGGTTCCCACAATGAGCAGTTCTTC. The entire variable domain, with the rest obtained from reference TRBV7-6 and TRBJ2-1, is as follows: GAGVSQSPRYKVTKRGQDVALRCDPISGHVSLYWYRQALGQGPEFLTYFNYEAQQDKSGLPNDRFSAERPEGSISTLTIQRTEQRDSAMYRCASSRGATGGSHNEQFFGPGTRLTVL.